What follows are 15 T cell receptor beta chains derived from one specimen sequenced in a study of lymphopenia after photon versus proton radiotherapy. Method: immunoSEQ multiplex PCR; TCRdb's copy keeps in-frame clones and lacks some. The table records 17,000 or so clones, 75% to 90% of them present only once. Sequences were derived from peripheral blood, sampled from a patient treated with proton-based radiotherapy. Receptors were obtained from an older man with pancreatic cancer.

The chain is built from TRBV5-1 and TRBJ1-4, with TRBD1 as a possible D gene (5 bases). The CDR3 is 14 amino acids. Trimming pared 0 bases from V and 8 bases from J, leaving 11 bases between. From germline, CDR1 is SGHRS and CDR2 YFSETQ. CDR3 amino acids: CASSLAGSGEKLFF. As DNA, the CDR3 is TGCGCCAGCAGCTTGGCAGGGTCGGGGGAAAAACTGTTTTTT. Full variable domain (remainder filled in from reference TRBV5-1 and TRBJ1-4): KAGVTQTPRYLIKTRGQQVTLSCSPISGHRSVSWYQQTPGQGLQFLFEYFSETQRNKGNFPGRFSGRQFSNSRSEMNVSTLELGDSALYLCASSLAGSGEKLFFGSGTQLSVL.

This chain links TRBV7-9 with TRBJ2-1; unclear D gene. Germline lookup yields CDR1 SEHNR and CDR2 FQNEAQ (reference sequence). CDR3 length: 15 residues. V shed 2 bases and J shed 0 bases, with 8 bases lying between them. The CDR3, as DNA: TGTGCCAGCAGCTTACTCTGGAGCTCCTACAATGAGCAGTTCTTC. It specifies CASSLLWSSYNEQFF.

This chain joins TRBV7-2 and TRBJ1-2, with D perhaps matching TRBD1 (5 bases). The CDR3 totals 15 residues. Germline CDR1 SGHTA, CDR2 FQGNSA. Trimming took 3 bases from V and 0 from J, leaving 11 bases between them. CDR3 protein: CASSLIRATNYGYTF. The CDR3, as DNA: TGTGCCAGCAGCTTGATCAGGGCTACTAACTATGGCTACACCTTC. Together with reference TRBV7-2 and TRBJ1-2, the CDR3 gives the full variable domain: GAGVSQSPSNKVTEKGKDVELRCDPISGHTALYWYRQSLGQGLEFLIYFQGNSAPDKSGLPSDRFSAERTGGSVSTLTIQRTQQEDSAVYLCASSLIRATNYGYTFGSGTRLTVV.

The J gene is TRBJ1-1, the V gene TRBV5-4; TRBD1 matches 10 bases. The CDR3 has 17 residues. The V gene end was trimmed by 2 bases and the J gene end by 5 bases; junction bases not matched to a gene: 12. Germline CDR1 SGHNT, CDR2 YYREEE (reference sequence). Here the CDR3 DNA reads TGTGCCAGCAGCTTTACACCGGGACAGGGGTCGAAGACTGAAGCTTTCTTT. The encoded protein is CASSFTPGQGSKTEAFF.

The genes are TRBV11-2 and TRBJ1-5; D gene uncertain. Germline-derived CDR1 and CDR2 are SGHAT and FQNNGV. This CDR3 has 14 residues. V was pared by 1 base and J by 4 bases, with 8 bases between. The CDR3 protein is CASSLAAGNQPQHF. In nucleotides, the CDR3 is TGTGCCAGCAGCTTAGCAGCAGGTAATCAGCCCCAGCATTTT.

This clone was seen once. J is TRBJ1-2 and V is TRBV6-5; TRBD1 matches 7 bases. CDR3 length equals 13 residues. The trim removed 6 bases at V and 2 bases at J, leaving 3 bases unmatched. Germline-derived CDR1 and CDR2 are MNHEY and SVGAGI. CDR3: CASSPQGNYGYTF. In DNA, the CDR3 is TGTGCCAGCAGCCCACAGGGGAACTATGGCTACACCTTC.

The gene calls are TRBV2 and TRBJ1-4; D remains ambiguous. Looked up from germline, CDR1 is SNHLY and CDR2 is FYNNEI. This CDR3 contains 14 residues. Trimming took 4 bases from V and 7 from J, leaving 13 bases between them. CDR3 nucleotides: TGTGCCAGCAGTGGAGGAATACTGGGTGAAAAACTGTTTTTT. This sequence encodes CASSGGILGEKLFF.

This rearrangement joins TRBV7-3 to TRBJ2-5; 8 positions match TRBD2. Unmatched junction bases numbered 3, after V lost 5 bases and J lost 1 base. This CDR3 contains 14 residues. Germline lookup yields CDR1 SGHTA and CDR2 FQGTGA. The CDR3 DNA follows: TGTGCCAGCAGCACCGGGACTAGCCAAGAGACCCAGTACTTC. Translation: CASSTGTSQETQYF.

This clone was seen a single time. The chain recombines TRBV18 with TRBJ1-2, with D unclear. Germline loops: CDR1 KGHSH, CDR2 LQKENI. This CDR3 contains 12 residues. Trimming pared 5 bases from V and 0 bases from J, leaving 4 bases between. The DNA for the CDR3 is TGTGCCAGCTCAGGCCCTAACTATGGCTACACCTTC. It encodes CASSGPNYGYTF.

The chain employs TRBV5-1 and TRBJ1-4; 10 bases agree with TRBD1. The CDR3 sequence is 15 residues long. V lost 2 bases, J lost 7 bases, and 5 bases stayed unmatched. Germline V CDR1 and CDR2: SGHRS, YFSETQ. The CDR3 region has the DNA TGCGCCAGCAGCTTAGAGACAGGGGGCATTGAAAAACTGTTTTTT. It encodes CASSLETGGIEKLFF.

This clone was counted a single time. The chain carries TRBV6-1 and TRBJ1-5; D call uncertain. Per the germline V gene, CDR1 is MNHNS and CDR2 is SASEGT. Between the trimmed V and J ends, which lost 8 bases and 3 bases, there was a span of 8 bases. This CDR3 contains 12 residues. CDR3 sequence: CASSGTNQPQHF. The CDR3 bases are TGTGCCAGCTCCGGAACCAATCAGCCCCAGCATTTT.

J is TRBJ2-3 and V is TRBV11-1; TRBD2 matches at 13 bases. Germline V gene data show CDR1 as SGHAT and CDR2 as FQDESV (reference sequence). This CDR3 contains 17 residues. After removal of 1 base from V and 2 bases from J, the junction contained 3 bases not matched to a gene. CDR3 bases: TGTGCCAGCAGCTTAGTGGGACTAGCGGGACTCACAGATACGCAGTATTTT. Translating gives CASSLVGLAGLTDTQYF. The entire variable domain, with the rest obtained from reference TRBV11-1 and TRBJ2-3, is as follows: EAEVAQSPRYKITEKSQAVAFWCDPISGHATLYWYRQILGQGPELLVQFQDESVVDDSQLPKDRFSAERLKGVDSTLKIQPAELGDSAMYLCASSLVGLAGLTDTQYFGPGTRLTVL.

The CDR3 here is CASSLRALMGEPNYGYTF. In DNA, the CDR3 is TGTGCCAGCAGTTTAAGGGCGTTAATGGGGGAACCGAACTATGGCTACACCTTC. V gene TRBV27 combines with J gene TRBJ1-2, with a weak D call TRBD1 (5 bases). Germline CDR1 and CDR2: MNHEY and SMNVEV (reference sequence). Trimming took off 2 bases at V and 2 bases at J, with 21 bases between the two ends. The CDR3 consists of 18 residues.

The rearrangement joins TRBV7-6 to TRBJ2-5; TRBD1 matches 10 bases. The end of the DNA is better explained by TRBJ2-7, so the J call may be wrong. The CDR3 has 18 amino acids. The germline V gene encodes CDR1 SGHVS and CDR2 FNYEAQ. CDR3 DNA: TGTGCCAGCAGCTTAGGGAGTGCGGGGACAGGGGTGAACTACGAGCAGTACTTC. Amino acids: CASSLGSAGTGVNYEQYF.

The chain combines TRBV19 with TRBJ2-2, with a weak D call TRBD2 (6 bases). V was trimmed by 9 bases and J by 5 bases, leaving 13 bases between them. The CDR3 extends over 13 amino acids. From germline, CDR1 is LNHDA and CDR2 SQIVND (reference sequence). This chain's CDR3 is CASAEGWTGELFF. Here the CDR3 DNA reads TGTGCCAGCGCGGAGGGGTGGACCGGGGAGCTGTTTTTT.